This is a list of T cell receptor beta chains from one sample in a study of shared clonotypes between healthy human individuals. Using immunoSEQ multiplex PCR, the repertoire was profiled, and TCRdb retains in-frame clones only, with some absent. The sample has more than 450,000 clones, approximately 79% seen once. Sequences were obtained from PBMCs. The receptors derive from a woman in her forties in good health. Some clones in this sample may be carry-over from other donors' samples. Each CDR3 is given with its conserved first and last residue. D genes are given only for firm matches. Clone size is stated in some rows and not others, as once, few, many or a class when expanded.

v_gene: TRBV6-6
abundance: -
j_gene: TRBJ1-4
d_gene: -
CDR3nt: TGTGCCAGCAGTTACTCTTCCGAAAAACTGTTTTTT
CDR3aa: CASSYSSEKLFF

v_gene: TRBV5-1
abundance: -
j_gene: TRBJ2-1
d_gene: -
CDR3nt: TGCGCCAGCAAGGCCGCCGGGCAGACCTACAATGAGCAGTTCTTC
CDR3aa: CASKAAGQTYNEQFF

v_gene: TRBV29-1
abundance: -
j_gene: TRBJ2-7
d_gene: TRBD2
CDR3nt: TGCAGCGTTGAGGTAGGCGGGAGCCCCTACGAGCAGTACTTC
CDR3aa: CSVEVGGSPYEQYF

v_gene: TRBV7-3
abundance: -
j_gene: TRBJ1-2
d_gene: TRBD1
CDR3nt: TGTGCCAGCAGCTTAGGGGACAGGGGAGCGGGCTACACCTTC
CDR3aa: CASSLGDRGAGYTF

v_gene: TRBV23-1
abundance: -
j_gene: TRBJ2-7
d_gene: -
CDR3nt: TGCGCCAGCAGTCAAAGGGGACACTACGAGCAGTACTTC
CDR3aa: CASSQRGHYEQYF

v_gene: TRBV5-6
abundance: many
j_gene: TRBJ1-2
d_gene: TRBD1
CDR3nt: TGTGCCAGCAGCTCCCGGGACAGCGCCTTGGAGGGCTACACCTTC
CDR3aa: CASSSRDSALEGYTF

v_gene: TRBV19
abundance: -
j_gene: TRBJ2-3
d_gene: TRBD2
CDR3nt: TGTGCCAGTAGGACTAGCGGGAGGGCCTTGGCAGATACGCAGTATTTT
CDR3aa: CASRTSGRALADTQYF

v_gene: TRBV7-2
abundance: -
j_gene: TRBJ2-5
d_gene: TRBD1
CDR3nt: TGTGCCAGCAGCTATAGGACAGGGGATTGGCTAGAGACCCAGTACTTC
CDR3aa: CASSYRTGDWLETQYF

v_gene: TRBV27
abundance: few
j_gene: TRBJ2-7
d_gene: -
CDR3nt: TGTGCCAGCAGTGGAACAGGGAGCTCCTACGAGCAGTACTTC
CDR3aa: CASSGTGSSYEQYF

v_gene: TRBV21-1
abundance: -
j_gene: TRBJ2-7
d_gene: -
CDR3nt: TGTGCCAGCAGCAAAGGACTAGCGGGAGTAAAAAGTGACGAGCAGTACTTC
CDR3aa: CASSKGLAGVKSDEQYF

v_gene: TRBV6-5
abundance: -
j_gene: TRBJ2-7
d_gene: -
CDR3nt: TGTGCCAGCACCCCGGACATGGGACCATACGAGCAGTACTTC
CDR3aa: CASTPDMGPYEQYF

v_gene: TRBV5-5
abundance: -
j_gene: TRBJ1-4
d_gene: TRBD1
CDR3nt: TGTGCCAGCAGCTTGGACCCGACAGGGACTGCTCTAAGGGAAAAACTGTTTTTT
CDR3aa: CASSLDPTGTALREKLFF

v_gene: TRBV18
abundance: many
j_gene: TRBJ1-1
d_gene: TRBD1
CDR3nt: TGTGCCAGCTCAGAAGGGGGCTCGGACACTGAAGCTTTCTTT
CDR3aa: CASSEGGSDTEAFF

v_gene: TRBV13
abundance: few
j_gene: TRBJ1-3
d_gene: -
CDR3nt: TGTGCCAGCAGCCTCCGATCTGGAAACACCATATATTTT
CDR3aa: CASSLRSGNTIYF

v_gene: TRBV4-3
abundance: -
j_gene: TRBJ2-7
d_gene: TRBD2
CDR3nt: TGCGCCAGCAGCCCAGGGACTAGCGGGAGTGTCTACGAGCAGTACTTC
CDR3aa: CASSPGTSGSVYEQYF

v_gene: TRBV11-3
abundance: -
j_gene: TRBJ2-3
d_gene: -
CDR3nt: TGTGCCAGCAGCTTGGGACGAATCCAAGGACTTTTTAGCACAGATACGCAGTATTTT
CDR3aa: CASSLGRIQGLFSTDTQYF

v_gene: TRBV4-2
abundance: -
j_gene: TRBJ2-4
d_gene: -
CDR3nt: TGTGCCAGCAGCCAAGATTGGGGGGCTAGGTTCGACGCCAAAAACATTCAGTACTTC
CDR3aa: CASSQDWGARFDAKNIQYF

v_gene: TRBV2
abundance: once
j_gene: TRBJ2-5
d_gene: -
CDR3nt: TGTGCCAGCAGTGAAAGGTGGGAGACCCAGTACTTC
CDR3aa: CASSERWETQYF

v_gene: TRBV27
abundance: -
j_gene: TRBJ1-2
d_gene: -
CDR3nt: TGTGCCAGCAGTTTTATGAGCTCTCCAGGGTATGGCTACACCTTC
CDR3aa: CASSFMSSPGYGYTF

v_gene: TRBV7-2
abundance: -
j_gene: TRBJ2-7
d_gene: TRBD1
CDR3nt: TGTGCCAGCAGCTTATACGGGACAGCGTCCTACGAGCAGTACTTC
CDR3aa: CASSLYGTASYEQYF

v_gene: TRBV2
abundance: -
j_gene: TRBJ1-5
d_gene: -
CDR3nt: TGTGCCAGCACCGTGGGGAATCAGCCCCAGCATTTT
CDR3aa: CASTVGNQPQHF

v_gene: TRBV28
abundance: -
j_gene: TRBJ2-1
d_gene: TRBD2
CDR3nt: TGTGCCAGCAGCCTTGCTCGGGCTAGCGGGGGCTCCTACAATGAGCAGTTCTTC
CDR3aa: CASSLARASGGSYNEQFF

v_gene: TRBV6-6
abundance: few
j_gene: TRBJ2-6
d_gene: -
CDR3nt: TGTGCCAGCAACAGTTTGGGTGCCGGGGCCAACGTCCTGACTTTC
CDR3aa: CASNSLGAGANVLTF

v_gene: TRBV29-1
abundance: -
j_gene: TRBJ1-1
d_gene: -
CDR3nt: TGCAGCGTTGGACAGTTGAACACTGAAGCTTTCTTT
CDR3aa: CSVGQLNTEAFF

v_gene: TRBV19
abundance: -
j_gene: TRBJ2-1
d_gene: -
CDR3nt: TGTGCCAGCCCTCCCCGGGGGCACTACAATGAGCAGTTCTTC
CDR3aa: CASPPRGHYNEQFF

v_gene: TRBV18
abundance: -
j_gene: TRBJ1-6
d_gene: -
CDR3nt: TGTGCCAGCTCACCACGGAACTCACCCCTCCACTTT
CDR3aa: CASSPRNSPLHF

v_gene: TRBV7-8
abundance: -
j_gene: TRBJ1-1
d_gene: -
CDR3nt: TGTGCCAGCAGCTTTGGGAGGAGCACTGAAGCTTTCTTT
CDR3aa: CASSFGRSTEAFF

v_gene: TRBV5-1
abundance: -
j_gene: TRBJ2-6
d_gene: TRBD1
CDR3nt: TGCGCCAGCAGCTTGGGGGACAGCAACTCTGGGGCCAACGTCCTGACTTTC
CDR3aa: CASSLGDSNSGANVLTF

v_gene: TRBV6-6
abundance: -
j_gene: TRBJ2-1
d_gene: TRBD2
CDR3nt: TGTGCCAGCAGTTACCCCGGCGGGAGTCTCGGTGAGCAGTTCTTC
CDR3aa: CASSYPGGSLGEQFF

v_gene: TRBV7-9
abundance: -
j_gene: TRBJ2-1
d_gene: TRBD1
CDR3nt: TGTGCCAGCAGCTTTACGGGATCAGGGGGAATTGAGCAGTTCTTC
CDR3aa: CASSFTGSGGIEQFF

v_gene: TRBV27
abundance: -
j_gene: TRBJ2-7
d_gene: -
CDR3nt: TGTGCCAGCAGCCAGGGGTTCTGGGCTAGTACGAGCTCCTACGAGCAGTACTTC
CDR3aa: CASSQGFWASTSSYEQYF